Shown below are 30 T cell receptor delta chains from a single sample sequenced in a study of γδ T cells in repeated Plasmodium falciparum infection. TCRdb reanalysed the multiplex PCR reads with CATT. The repertoire includes tens of thousands of delta-chain clones, 0.85% to 1% of them detected once, and nearly 10% sits in the top ten. Flow sorting of PBMC yielded separate Vgamma9/Vdelta2+ and Vdelta2-negative gammadelta T cell populations for bulk repertoire analysis. Source material: gamma-delta T cells from blood. The receptors were gathered from a pool of human donors (malaria-infected and uninfected, not separated).

A remark on this clone: TCRdb assigns this DNA the protein of a much larger clone, which departs from its translation at residue 14; this likely reflects a read error, and the protein shown comes from translating the DNA. With the J gene uncalled, the V gene is TRDV1; the table calls TRDD3, which could not be checked here. The CDR3 sequence is 16 residues long. The germline V gene has CDR1 TSWWSYY and CDR2 QGS. The CDR3 region is CALGELNWGITDKPIF. The CDR3 DNA sequence: TGTGCTCTTGGGGAGCTCAACTGGGGGATAACCGATAAACCCATCTTT.

This clone showed up just a few times. TCRdb attributes to this sequence the protein of a much larger clone, which differs from the DNA translation at residue 13; a read error is likely, and the protein displayed is translated from the DNA. This chain uses TRDV2 with TRDJ2, with 13 bases fitting TRDD3. Here the J gene came from matching the DNA to germline, since TCRdb omits it. Germline V gene data show CDR1 as GEAIGNYY and CDR2 as EKD. V lost 0 bases to trimming and J lost 4 bases; unmatched junction nucleotides: 10. The CDR3 consists of 19 residues. The CDR3 nucleotides read TGTGCCTGTGACACCCTAACGACTGGGGGATACGGCTCGACAGCACAACTCTTCTTT. This sequence encodes CACDTLTTGGYGSTAQLFF.

To note about this clone: The translation of this DNA and the TCRdb protein of a much larger clone differ at residue 16, probably owing to a read error; the protein shown here is translated from the DNA. The chain has TRDV1 and TRDJ1; D possibly corresponds to TRDD3 (6 bases). Per germline, CDR1 TSWWSYY and CDR2 QGS. V was trimmed by 6 bases and J by 3 bases, leaving 35 bases between them. The CDR3 consists of 21 residues. The CDR3: CALGEAWVTLPGWGFADKLIF. DNA for the CDR3: TGTGCTCTTGGAGAAGCGTGGGTGACCCTACCCGGCTGGGGATTCGCCGATAAACTCATCTTT.

In this sample, this clone turned up a few times. Translating this DNA gives a protein that differs at residue 13 from the TCRdb one, which belongs to a much larger clone; a read error is likely, and the protein shown is this translation. V gene assignment gives TRDV2, but the J gene was left uncalled; the table's TRDD3 call for D was not verified on the DNA. Germline V gene lookup returns CDR1 GEAIGNYY and CDR2 EKD. The CDR3 has 15 amino acids. The CDR3 DNA follows: TGTGCCTGTGACACCGACGGGGGATATACCGATAAACCCATCTTT. Its translation: CACDTDGGYTDKPIF.

As regards this clone: Given a far larger clone just one base away, this is likely a sequencing read error. This sample includes further DNA sequences coding for the same CDR3. The chain recombines TRDV1 with TRDJ1; 7 bases align to TRDD3. TCRdb leaves out the J gene; it was filled in here by matching the DNA to germline. CDR3 length: 18 amino acids. V lost 3 bases, J lost 0 bases, and 13 bases stayed unmatched. The germline V gene encodes CDR1 TSWWSYY and CDR2 QGS. The CDR3: CALGDLSAVLGYTDKLIF. In DNA form, the CDR3 reads TGTGCTCTTGGGGACCTTTCCGCAGTACTGGGGTACACCGATAAACTCATCTTT.

A word on this clone: This DNA's translation differs at residue 13 from TCRdb's protein, which comes from a much larger clone; a read error is likely, and the protein shown is translated from the DNA. This rearrangement joins TRDV2 to TRDJ1, with D perhaps TRDD3 (6 bases). Here the J gene came from matching the DNA to germline, since TCRdb omits it. The germline V gene encodes CDR1 GEAIGNYY and CDR2 EKD. CDR3 size: 17 residues. In DNA form, the CDR3 reads TGTGCCTGTGACCCCTGGGGCCCGGGGGCCTACACCGTTAAACTCATCTTT. This codes for CACDPWGPGAYTVKLIF.

Note on this clone: Translating this DNA gives a protein that differs at residue 3 from the TCRdb one, which belongs to a much larger clone; a read error is likely, and the protein shown is this translation. The chain uses TRDV1 and TRDJ1; either TRDD2 or TRDD3 may supply D (5 bases each). TCRdb leaves out the J gene; it was filled in here by matching the DNA to germline. The germline CDR1 and CDR2 sequences are TSWWSYY and QGS. This CDR3 is 13 amino acids long. The CDR3 loop is CAFGEPSPSKLIF. CDR3 in DNA: TGTGCTTTTGGGGAACCGTCTCCTTCTAAACTCATCTTT.

To note about this clone: A single base separates this from a much larger clone, so it may be a read error. The V gene reported is TRDV1; the J gene is uncalled; TRDD3, as called in the table, went unchecked against the DNA. The germline gives CDR1 TSWWSYY, CDR2 QGS. This CDR3 has 18 amino acids. CDR3 nucleotides: TGTGCTCTTGGGGAAGAGCCCGACTGGGGGATAAGGCTTAAGGGGCTCATCTTT. This codes for CALGEEPDWGIRLKGLIF.

This clone was counted only a few times. TCRdb attributes to this sequence the protein of a much larger clone, which differs from the DNA translation at residue 20; a read error is likely, and the protein displayed is translated from the DNA. For the V gene the call is TRDV1; the J gene has no call; the table's D call of TRDD3 was not tested on the DNA. The CDR3 has 22 amino acids. Germline CDR1 TSWWSYY, CDR2 QGS. The CDR3 DNA sequence: TGTGCTCTTGGGCGAACGTGGGGGATACGCGTTTCGAGCTCCTGGGACACCCGACAGAAGTTTTTC. It translates to CALGRTWGIRVSSSWDTRQKFF.

Comment on this clone: With only one base between it and a far larger clone, this is likely a read error. The same CDR3 is also encoded by other DNA sequences in this sample. V is TRDV1 and J is TRDJ1, with D possibly TRDD3 on 6 matching bases. The J gene, not given by TCRdb, was assigned here from a germline match of the nucleotide sequence. This CDR3 contains 19 residues. Germline CDR1 is TSWWSYY and CDR2 is QGS. V lost 4 bases and J lost 7, with 31 bases in between. The CDR3 reads CALGVPTATEGIGRTKLIF. The CDR3 nucleotides are TGTGCTCTTGGGGTCCCCACCGCTACGGAAGGGATAGGGAGGACTAAACTCATCTTT.

Concerning this clone: The translation of this DNA and the TCRdb protein of a much larger clone differ at residue 6, probably owing to a read error; the protein shown here is translated from the DNA. This chain joins TRDV2 and TRDJ1; 12 bases are a match to TRDD3. Because TCRdb records no J gene, it was assigned here through a match of the DNA to germline. The CDR3 has 20 residues. Trimming cost V 8 bases and J 2 bases; bases outside gene matches: 23. Germline CDR1 GEAIGNYY, CDR2 EKD. The CDR3 DNA sequence: TGTGCCTTCATGACCTCCCCCTCTGTACTGGGGGATACTGGAACCGATAAACTCATCTTT. It yields the protein CAFMTSPSVLGDTGTDKLIF.

As concerns this clone: The protein that TCRdb holds for this DNA derives from a much larger clone and differs from the translated DNA at residue 7, which likely indicates a read error; the protein shown here is translated from the DNA. The gene calls are TRDV1 and TRDJ1, with TRDD3 matching over 12 bases. V trimming: 3 bases; J trimming: 3 bases; junction bases outside the gene matches: 17. The germline V gene encodes CDR1 TSWWSYY and CDR2 QGS. This CDR3 is 20 amino acids long. DNA of the CDR3: TGTGCTCTTGGGGAGTCCTCCCCCGACGGATACTGGGGGATACCCGATAAACTCATCTTT. Protein product: CALGESSPDGYWGIPDKLIF.

This clone has at least ten counts. A read error is likely here: a far larger clone is one base away. The sample carries other DNA sequences with the same CDR3. This chain joins TRDV3 and TRDJ1, with 8 bases fitting TRDD2. The germline V gene encodes CDR1 TVYSNPD and CDR2 GDNSRS (reference sequence). CDR3 length: 14 residues. As DNA, the CDR3 is TGCGCCTTCCTATATACTGGGAAGGGTAATAAACTCATCTTT. Translated, it gives CAFLYTGKGNKLIF. Filled out from reference TRDV3 and TRDJ1, the complete variable domain reads CDKVTQSSPDQTVASGSEVVLLCTYDTVYSNPDLFWYRIRPDYSFQFVFYGDNSRSEGADFTQGRFSVKHILTQKAFHLVISPVRTEDSATYYCAFLYTGKGNKLIFGKGTRVTVEP.

In this sample, this clone turned up a few times. TCRdb records a much larger clone's protein for this DNA, with a difference at residue 7 that likely arises from a read error; the protein given is the translation of the DNA. The chain joins TRDV2 to TRDJ1; 9 bases map to TRDD3. In the absence of a J gene in TCRdb, the DNA was matched to germline to assign it here. The V segment lost 1 base and the J segment 4 bases; nucleotides outside the gene matches: 6. Germline V CDR1 and CDR2: GEAIGNYY, EKD. This CDR3 has 15 residues. CDR3: CACDTLTGGLDKLIF. The CDR3 DNA is TGTGCCTGTGACACGTTGACTGGGGGACTCGATAAACTCATCTTT.

This clone has only a few counts. A far larger clone is one nucleotide away, so this likely arose from a read error. This sample also contains other DNA sequences that code for the same CDR3. The V and J genes are TRDV2 and TRDJ1, with D possibly TRDD3 on 6 matching bases. The J gene, absent from TCRdb, was called here by matching the DNA to germline. This CDR3 has 16 amino acids. Germline V gives CDR1 GEAIGNYY, CDR2 EKD. This CDR3 reads CACDTLSPAGVDKLIF. CDR3 nucleotides: TGCGCCTGTGACACATTATCCCCTGCTGGGGTCGATAAACTCATCTTT.

This clone was counted many times. A read error may explain this, as a much larger clone is one base away. The gene calls are TRDV1 and TRDJ1; 12 bases are shared with TRDD3. Germline V CDR1 and CDR2: TSWWSYY, QGS. The CDR3 covers 18 residues. The CDR3 bases are TGTGCTCTTGGGGAACCGGCTGACTGGGGGATACCGGCCGATAGACTCATCTTT. Translated: CALGEPADWGIPADRLIF.

This clone was counted between two and nine times. With only one base between it and a far larger clone, this is likely a read error. The CDR3 sequence: CALGDSSYRYASDKLIF. In DNA, the CDR3 is TGTGCTCTTGGGGACTCCTCCTACAGATACGCGTCCGATAAACTCATCTTT. The rearrangement uses TRDV1 and TRDJ1; D tentatively fits TRDD2 or TRDD3 (6 bases each). In the absence of a J gene in TCRdb, the DNA was matched to germline to assign it here. The CDR3 sequence is 17 residues long. Trimming took off 3 bases at V and 3 bases at J, with 20 bases between the two ends. CDR1 is TSWWSYY, CDR2 QGS, per germline.

This clone showed up just a few times. The amino acid sequence in TCRdb belongs to a much larger clone and departs from this DNA's translation at residue 4, likely a sequencing read error; the sequence shown is translated from the DNA. The chain is built from TRDV2 and TRDJ1; 8 bases agree with TRDD3. Since TCRdb gives no J gene, matching the DNA to germline was used here to assign it. Germline CDR1 is GEAIGNYY and CDR2 is EKD. The J segment lost 4 bases and the V segment lost 6 bases, leaving 6 bases of the junction unmatched. This CDR3 contains 13 residues. DNA for the CDR3: TGTGCCTGTCGACTGGGGGGGGGCGATAAACTCATCTTT. Protein sequence: CACRLGGGDKLIF.

As to this clone: A far larger clone lies a single base away; this is likely a read error. The sample carries other DNA sequences with the same CDR3. The chain has TRDV2 and TRDJ1; D possibly corresponds to TRDD3 (6 bases). The J gene is not listed in TCRdb, so it was assigned here from a DNA match to germline. The CDR3 totals 18 residues. The germline V and J ends were trimmed by 0 bases and 4 bases, with 23 bases remaining between them. CDR1 and CDR2 (germline): GEAIGNYY, EKD. The CDR3 reads CACDTRKTFGGSGDKLIF. The DNA of the CDR3 is TGTGCCTGTGACACCCGTAAAACTTTTGGGGGGTCCGGCGATAAACTCATCTTT.

This clone was seen at least ten times. The rearrangement links TRDV1 to TRDJ1; 12 bases are a match to TRDD3. V shed 2 bases and J 1 base; nucleotides not matched to a gene: 26. Germline lookup yields CDR1 TSWWSYY and CDR2 QGS. The CDR3 is made up of 24 amino acids. The CDR3 DNA is TGTGCTCTTGGGGAATCAAATTTCCCTACTAGACTCTGGGGGATACGCGTATCCACCGATAAACTCATCTTT. As protein: CALGESNFPTRLWGIRVSTDKLIF.

This clone was found a few times. A far larger clone differs by one base, so this is likely a read error. The identical CDR3 is also encoded by other nucleotide sequences in the sample. The rearrangement joins TRDV2 to TRDJ1; 12 nucleotides align to TRDD3. CDR1 and CDR2 (germline): GEAIGNYY, EKD. The CDR3 is 15 residues long. CDR3 sequence reads: CACDTTGGYPHALIF. The CDR3, as DNA: TGTGCCTGTGACACCACTGGGGGATACCCACATGCACTCATCTTC.

This clone came up a few times. A far larger clone is a single base away, which makes a read error likely. At the DNA level, this CDR3 is encoded by other sequences in the same sample as well. The V gene is TRDV1, the J gene TRDJ1; the D gene is possibly TRDD3 (6 bases). Germline matching of the DNA provided the J gene here, since TCRdb leaves it blank. CDR3 length equals 19 residues. Germline V gene sequence: CDR1 TSWWSYY, CDR2 QGS. The CDR3 sequence is CALGDLSLFPSPYTDKLIF. The CDR3 nucleotides are TGCGCTCTTGGGGATCTCTCGCTATTCCCATCCCCGTACACCGATAAACTCATCTTT.

This clone qualifies as medium-sized (0.01 to 0.1%). The sample holds other DNA sequences that translate to the same CDR3. The V call is TRDV2, the J call TRDJ1; 12 bases are a match to TRDD3. J lost 0 bases, V lost 0 bases, and 7 bases had no gene match. The CDR3 has 18 residues. Germline V gene lookup returns CDR1 GEAIGNYY and CDR2 EKD. The chain's CDR3 is CACDTGDWGIPDTDKLIF. Written as DNA, the CDR3 is TGTGCCTGTGACACCGGCGACTGGGGGATACCCGACACCGATAAACTCATCTTT.

This clone was observed a handful of times. This DNA's translation differs at residue 16 from TCRdb's protein, which comes from a much larger clone; a read error is likely, and the protein shown is translated from the DNA. This sequence joins TRDV1 and TRDJ1; D not resolved. The germline V gene encodes CDR1 TSWWSYY and CDR2 QGS. This CDR3 spans 18 amino acids. The CDR3, as DNA: TGTGCTCTTGGGGAAGCCCTAGGGGTGGAGAGACACACCGATAAACCCATCTTT. It translates to CALGEALGVERHTDKPIF.

Details on this clone: The protein given by TCRdb reflects a much larger clone and differs at residue 13 from this DNA's translation, likely from a read error; the protein shown is the DNA's translation. This sequence joins TRDV1 and TRDJ1, with 11 bases matching TRDD3. The J gene, left out of TCRdb, was set here by checking the DNA against germline. The CDR3 is made up of 21 amino acids. CDR1 is TSWWSYY, CDR2 QGS, per germline. V gave up 1 base and J gave up 0 bases; unmatched junction bases: 16. CDR3 DNA: TGTGCTCTTGGGGAACGGATCCGGTACTGGGGGATAGGTTCTTACACCGATAAACTCATCTTT. It specifies CALGERIRYWGIGSYTDKLIF.

Regarding this clone: TCRdb lists the protein of a much larger clone for this DNA, which differs at residue 5, so this is likely a read error; the protein given here is translated from the DNA itself. The V gene is TRDV2, the J gene TRDJ1; D ambiguous. The V end was cut by 3 bases, the J end by 0 bases, with 16 bases between. The CDR3 extends over 16 amino acids. Germline V gene data show CDR1 as GEAIGNYY and CDR2 as EKD. The CDR3 coding sequence is TGTGCCTGTGACCCCGTGGAGGTCCAGTACACCGATAAACTCATCTTT. It specifies CACDPVEVQYTDKLIF.

Notes on this clone: This likely reflects a read error, since a far larger clone is one base away. At the DNA level, this CDR3 is encoded by other sequences in the same sample as well. This chain connects TRDV2 to TRDJ2, with 13 bases lining up with TRDD3. TCRdb gives no J gene; it was assigned here by matching the DNA to germline. From germline, CDR1 is GEAIGNYY and CDR2 EKD. The CDR3 contains 19 residues. The CDR3, as DNA: TGTGCCTGTGACACCCTAACGACTGGGGGATACGGCTTGACAGCGCAACTCTTCTTT. Its protein is CACDTLTTGGYGLTAQLFF.

Note on this clone: The likely explanation is a read error, given a far larger clone one base away. Because the CDR3's place on the DNA is in doubt, the DNA is left out and the CDR3 is given as listed by TCRdb. Additional DNA sequences in this sample encode the identical CDR3. The V gene corresponds to TRDV2; no J gene was called; the tabulated D call, TRDD3, remains unverified against the DNA. The germline gives CDR1 GEAIGNYY, CDR2 EKD. The CDR3 has 19 amino acids, counting both end residues. CDR3 sequence: CACDPLSTLGGLYTDKLIF.

This clone turned up a few times. The protein recorded in TCRdb matches a much larger clone and deviates from this DNA's translation at residue 6, suggesting a read error; the protein here is obtained by translating the DNA. The rearrangement uses TRDV1 and TRDJ1; D not resolved. The J gene comes from matching the DNA to germline here; TCRdb lacks it. The CDR3 runs to 13 residues. The germline V gene has CDR1 TSWWSYY and CDR2 QGS. V dropped 3 bases and J dropped 9 bases, with 14 bases sitting between them. CDR3 in DNA: TGTGCTCTTGGGGAGGTACCCCAAACTCAACTCATCTTT. The encoded protein is CALGEVPQTQLIF.

Comments on this clone: TCRdb shows a much larger clone's protein in place of this DNA's translation, and the two differ at residue 5, likely through a read error; the protein shown is translated from the DNA. The chain uses TRDV2 and TRDJ1; 10 nucleotides match TRDD3. Because TCRdb records no J gene, it was assigned here through a match of the DNA to germline. Germline loops: CDR1 GEAIGNYY, CDR2 EKD. CDR3 length: 15 residues. Germline trimming cut 3 bases from V and 1 base from J; bases unmatched to any gene: 4. CDR3 protein: CACDVGDTSTDKLIF. The CDR3 DNA is TGTGCCTGTGACGTGGGGGATACTTCCACCGATAAACTCATCTTT.